This TCR beta chain was obtained from a study of cytomegalovirus exposure and HLA in healthy donors. Study in general: Within the Caucasian-associated ancestry cluster were 81% of the 398 genotyped donors.

CDR1 and CDR2 (germline): SQVTM, ANQGSEA. With V trimmed by 7 bases and J by 7 bases, 6 bases remained unmatched. The CDR3 length is 12 residues. The study, taken as a whole, reports: The study recorded some 160 TCR beta chains that were cytomegalovirus-associated. Presence/absence results assume similar sequencing depth per donor, which may not hold.

PCR involved 60 Vbeta and 13 Jbeta primers. Original processing notes: Later, an analysis found about 80 million unique TCR beta chains, and around 12 million of these were shared. Sequenced by immunoSEQ multiplex PCR; TCRdb stores in-frame clones only, minus some. D and trimming come from the DNA, and the V and J calls and clone size come from that table. This sample has over 150,000 clones; about 68% occur once, and the top ten carry roughly 2.2%. As concerns this clone: Its antigen is still unknown.

This chain connects TRBV29-1 to TRBJ2-2; TRBD1 aligns across 7 bases. This TCR was recovered from a man aged 25 to 40 in good health and CMV-seronegative. Input material: PBMCs. CDR3 nucleotides: TGCAGCGCTGGACAGGTGGTCGGGGAGCTGTTTTTT. Translating gives CSAGQVVGELFF.